These T cell receptor beta chains were read from a single sample in a study of somatic mutations in cytotoxic T cells in rheumatoid arthritis. This table comes from immunoSEQ multiplex PCR, and its TCRdb copy is limited to in-frame clones, with some not included. The sample holds tens of thousands of clones; around 86% are singletons and the top ten take just under 8.5%. Sequenced: CD8+ T cells sorted from blood. These receptor sequences come from an adult with rheumatoid arthritis. CDR3s include the opening cysteine and the closing phenylalanine or tryptophan. Fields, in order: V gene, D gene, J gene, clone size, CDR3 protein, CDR3 DNA. D genes are given only for firm matches. Not every row has a clone size; where given, it reads once, few, many or a size class.

v_call: TRBV19
d_call: TRBD1
j_call: TRBJ1-2
clone_size: .
cdr3_aa: CASSGGDRARYGYTF
cdr3_nt: TGTGCCAGTAGTGGGGGGGACAGGGCCCGCTATGGCTACACCTTC

v_call: TRBV4-3
d_call: .
j_call: TRBJ2-7
clone_size: .
cdr3_aa: CASSQGGQQSYEQYF
cdr3_nt: TGCGCCAGCAGCCAGGGGGGACAGCAATCCTACGAGCAGTACTTC

v_call: TRBV7-9
d_call: .
j_call: TRBJ1-1
clone_size: once
cdr3_aa: CASSLVLTEAFF
cdr3_nt: TGTGCCAGCAGCTTAGTTCTCACTGAAGCTTTCTTT

v_call: TRBV4-1
d_call: .
j_call: TRBJ1-1
clone_size: .
cdr3_aa: CASSQGLGGTPLNTEAFF
cdr3_nt: TGCGCCAGCAGCCAAGGGTTGGGCGGAACACCCCTGAACACTGAAGCTTTCTTT

v_call: TRBV28
d_call: TRBD1
j_call: TRBJ1-5
clone_size: few
cdr3_aa: CASRQGQGTGNQPQHF
cdr3_nt: TGTGCCAGCAGGCAGGGACAGGGAACGGGGAATCAGCCCCAGCATTTT

v_call: TRBV7-8
d_call: .
j_call: TRBJ1-5
clone_size: .
cdr3_aa: CASSLEGGPQPQHF
cdr3_nt: TGTGCCAGCAGCTTAGAGGGGGGCCCTCAGCCCCAGCATTTT

v_call: TRBV7-9
d_call: .
j_call: TRBJ1-3
clone_size: .
cdr3_aa: CASPTAGNTIYF
cdr3_nt: TGTGCCAGCCCCACAGCTGGAAACACCATATATTTT

v_call: TRBV19
d_call: .
j_call: TRBJ2-6
clone_size: .
cdr3_aa: CASLARGANVLTF
cdr3_nt: TGTGCCAGTCTCGCGCGGGGGGCCAACGTCCTGACTTTC

v_call: TRBV2
d_call: .
j_call: TRBJ1-5
clone_size: .
cdr3_aa: CASKEWQEGRNQPQHF
cdr3_nt: TGTGCCAGCAAAGAGTGGCAGGAGGGGCGCAATCAGCCCCAGCATTTT

v_call: TRBV28
d_call: TRBD2
j_call: TRBJ2-7
clone_size: .
cdr3_aa: CASTTGLALSYEQYF
cdr3_nt: TGTGCCAGCACCACGGGACTAGCCCTAAGCTACGAGCAGTACTTC

v_call: TRBV27
d_call: TRBD2
j_call: TRBJ2-1
clone_size: .
cdr3_aa: CASSRRGLAGVRNEQFF
cdr3_nt: TGTGCCAGCAGTCGAAGGGGACTGGCGGGGGTAAGGAATGAGCAGTTCTTC

v_call: TRBV7-9
d_call: .
j_call: TRBJ2-2
clone_size: .
cdr3_aa: CASSPYANTGELFF
cdr3_nt: TGTGCCAGCAGCCCCTACGCGAACACCGGGGAGCTGTTTTTT

v_call: TRBV9
d_call: TRBD1
j_call: TRBJ1-2
clone_size: .
cdr3_aa: CASSTQTGVGGYTF
cdr3_nt: TGTGCCAGCAGCACCCAGACAGGGGTAGGGGGCTACACCTTC

v_call: TRBV5-8
d_call: .
j_call: TRBJ2-7
clone_size: .
cdr3_aa: CASSFLDHYEQYF
cdr3_nt: TGTGCCAGCAGCTTCTTGGACCACTACGAGCAGTACTTC

v_call: TRBV11-2
d_call: .
j_call: TRBJ1-3
clone_size: .
cdr3_aa: CASSLGGGSGNTIYF
cdr3_nt: TGTGCCAGCAGCTTAGGTGGGGGCTCTGGAAACACCATATATTTT

v_call: TRBV15
d_call: TRBD2
j_call: TRBJ2-1
clone_size: .
cdr3_aa: CATSSPGTSSNEQFF
cdr3_nt: TGTGCCACCAGCAGCCCCGGGACTAGCAGTAATGAGCAGTTCTTC

v_call: TRBV5-5
d_call: .
j_call: TRBJ2-7
clone_size: .
cdr3_aa: CASSSRDESSYEQYF
cdr3_nt: TGTGCCAGCAGCAGCCGGGACGAGAGCTCCTACGAGCAGTACTTC

v_call: TRBV2
d_call: .
j_call: TRBJ1-1
clone_size: .
cdr3_aa: CASSATAEENTEAFF
cdr3_nt: TGTGCCAGCAGTGCTACTGCTGAGGAGAACACTGAAGCTTTCTTT

v_call: TRBV4-3
d_call: .
j_call: TRBJ1-4
clone_size: .
cdr3_aa: CASSQVEKNEKLFF
cdr3_nt: TGCGCCAGCAGCCAAGTGGAAAAGAATGAAAAACTGTTTTTT

v_call: TRBV19
d_call: .
j_call: TRBJ2-1
clone_size: .
cdr3_aa: CASTPGLGNEQFF
cdr3_nt: TGTGCCAGTACCCCCGGTCTAGGCAATGAGCAGTTCTTC

v_call: TRBV7-9
d_call: .
j_call: TRBJ2-7
clone_size: .
cdr3_aa: CASSFTYEQYF
cdr3_nt: TGTGCCAGCAGCTTCACCTACGAGCAGTACTTC

v_call: TRBV7-9
d_call: .
j_call: TRBJ2-5
clone_size: .
cdr3_aa: CASSLGKTQYF
cdr3_nt: TGTGCCAGCAGCTTAGGCAAGACCCAGTACTTC

v_call: TRBV7-9
d_call: .
j_call: TRBJ2-7
clone_size: .
cdr3_aa: CASSRRESAYEQYF
cdr3_nt: TGTGCCAGCAGCCGCCGGGAGAGCGCCTACGAGCAGTACTTC

v_call: TRBV7-9
d_call: .
j_call: TRBJ1-2
clone_size: few
cdr3_aa: CASSLWAGDGANYGYTF
cdr3_nt: TGTGCCAGCAGCTTATGGGCCGGGGACGGAGCTAACTATGGCTACACCTTC

v_call: TRBV27
d_call: .
j_call: TRBJ2-2
clone_size: .
cdr3_aa: CASSFGPNTGELFF
cdr3_nt: TGTGCCAGCAGTTTCGGACCGAACACCGGGGAGCTGTTTTTT

v_call: TRBV5-4
d_call: .
j_call: TRBJ1-1
clone_size: .
cdr3_aa: CASSLAQSMNTEAFF
cdr3_nt: TGTGCCAGCAGCTTGGCACAGTCCATGAACACTGAAGCTTTCTTT

v_call: TRBV27
d_call: TRBD2
j_call: TRBJ2-7
clone_size: .
cdr3_aa: CASSRNLAGVDEQYF
cdr3_nt: TGTGCCAGCAGCCGGAATCTAGCGGGAGTGGACGAGCAGTACTTC

v_call: TRBV20-1
d_call: .
j_call: TRBJ2-2
clone_size: once
cdr3_aa: CSALSTGELFF
cdr3_nt: TGCAGTGCATTATCAACCGGGGAGCTGTTTTTT

v_call: TRBV11-3
d_call: .
j_call: TRBJ2-1
clone_size: .
cdr3_aa: CASSLGGGSGGSYNEQFF
cdr3_nt: TGTGCCAGCAGCTTAGGAGGAGGTAGCGGAGGCTCCTACAATGAGCAGTTCTTC

v_call: TRBV5-5
d_call: .
j_call: TRBJ1-4
clone_size: .
cdr3_aa: CASSPPGRSTNEKLFF
cdr3_nt: TGTGCCAGCAGCCCCCCGGGACGGTCAACTAATGAAAAACTGTTTTTT

v_call: TRBV9
d_call: .
j_call: TRBJ2-7
clone_size: .
cdr3_aa: CASAASRSSYEQYF
cdr3_nt: TGTGCCAGCGCCGCCTCGAGGAGCTCCTACGAGCAGTACTTC

v_call: TRBV5-1
d_call: TRBD2
j_call: TRBJ2-1
clone_size: once
cdr3_aa: CASSFWGPAGDGNEQFF
cdr3_nt: TGCGCCAGCAGCTTTTGGGGGCCAGCGGGAGATGGCAATGAGCAGTTCTTC